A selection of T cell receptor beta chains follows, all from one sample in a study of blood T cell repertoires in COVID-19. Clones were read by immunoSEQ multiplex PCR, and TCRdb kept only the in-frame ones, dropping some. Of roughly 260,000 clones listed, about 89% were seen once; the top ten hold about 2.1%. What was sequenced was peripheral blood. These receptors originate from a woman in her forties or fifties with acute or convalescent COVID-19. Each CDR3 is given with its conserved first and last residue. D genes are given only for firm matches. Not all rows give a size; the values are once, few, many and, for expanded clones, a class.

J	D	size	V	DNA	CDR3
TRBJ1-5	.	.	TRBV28	TGTGCCAGCAGTGAACCACAGGGAAACCAGCCCCAGCATTTT	CASSEPQGNQPQHF
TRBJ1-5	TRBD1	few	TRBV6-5	TGTGCCAGGGGAGACAGGGGTCAGCCCCAGCATTTT	CARGDRGQPQHF
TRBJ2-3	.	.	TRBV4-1	TGCGCCAGCAGCCACGTCACCGGGTACATGGGCACAGATACGCAGTATTTT	CASSHVTGYMGTDTQYF
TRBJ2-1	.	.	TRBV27	TGTGCCAGCAGTCTCAGGGTAACCTACAATGAGCAGTTCTTC	CASSLRVTYNEQFF
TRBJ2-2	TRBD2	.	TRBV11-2	TGTGCCAGCAGCCCTAGCGGGTTGGACACCGGGGAGCTGTTTTTT	CASSPSGLDTGELFF
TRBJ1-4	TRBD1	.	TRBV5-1	TGCGCCAGCAGCCTTAACTCGGGACAGGGTGAAAAACTGTTTTTT	CASSLNSGQGEKLFF
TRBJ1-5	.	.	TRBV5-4	TGTGCCAGCAGCTTGGAAGCGGTCGTCGTAAGCAATCAGCCCCAGCATTTT	CASSLEAVVVSNQPQHF
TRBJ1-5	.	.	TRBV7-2	TGTGCCAGCAGCTTTGGGCAAAGTAGCAATCAGCCCCAGCATTTT	CASSFGQSSNQPQHF
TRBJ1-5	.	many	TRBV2	TGTGCCAGCAGCCCAGGTCGGCTGTCGAATCAGCCCCAGCATTTT	CASSPGRLSNQPQHF
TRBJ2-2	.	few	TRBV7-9	TGTGCCAGCAGCTTAGCTCCGGGTCCGGAATTCGCGCTGTTTTTT	CASSLAPGPEFALFF
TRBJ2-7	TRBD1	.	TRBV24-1	TGTGCCACCAGTCAGACAGGGGACGGAACCTACGAGCAGTACTTC	CATSQTGDGTYEQYF
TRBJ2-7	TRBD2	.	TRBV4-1	TGCGCCAGCAGCCACGGACTAGCGGGAACCTACGAGCAGTACTTC	CASSHGLAGTYEQYF
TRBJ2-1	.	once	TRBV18	TGTGCCAGCTCACCACCGAGGCAGCCCTCCTACAATGAGCAGTTCTTC	CASSPPRQPSYNEQFF
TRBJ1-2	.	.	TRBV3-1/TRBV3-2	TGTGCCAGCAGCCACCGGCTTGCGGACTATGGCTACACCTTC	CASSHRLADYGYTF
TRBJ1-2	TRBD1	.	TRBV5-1	TGCGCCAGCAGCCCCGGGACAGGGTCGCCCTATGGCTACACCTTC	CASSPGTGSPYGYTF
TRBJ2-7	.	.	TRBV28	TGTGCCAGCAGTTTCGGACAGCACATCCTGCAGTACTTC	CASSFGQHILQYF
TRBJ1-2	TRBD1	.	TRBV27	TGTGCCAGCAGCCTAGGGACAGGGGTTCTGTTCGGGGGCTACACCTTC	CASSLGTGVLFGGYTF
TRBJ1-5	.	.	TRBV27	TGTGCCAGCAGTTTACAGGGTCCTAATCAGCCCCAGCATTTT	CASSLQGPNQPQHF
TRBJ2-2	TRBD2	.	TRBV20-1	TGCAGTGCTAGTTTCCTAGCGGGAGCGGAGAACACCGGGGAGCTGTTTTTT	CSASFLAGAENTGELFF
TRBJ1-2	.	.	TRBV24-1	TGTGCCACCAGTGTAACAGGGCTTAATGGCTACACCTTC	CATSVTGLNGYTF
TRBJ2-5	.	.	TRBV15	TGTGCCACCAGCAGGGCGGGGGCGAGAGAGACCCAGTACTTC	CATSRAGARETQYF
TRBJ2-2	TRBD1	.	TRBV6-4	TGTGCCAGCAGTTCTGTCGGACAGGGAGTCCCCGGGGAGCTGTTTTTT	CASSSVGQGVPGELFF
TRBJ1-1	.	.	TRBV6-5	TGTGCCAGCAGTAAATCACAGTTGAACACTGAAGCTTTCTTT	CASSKSQLNTEAFF